This TCR beta chain was captured by sequencing in a study of beta chain features in type 1 diabetes. This CDR3 has 13 residues. The V gene's germline CDR1 is SSHAT and CDR2 FNYEAQ (reference sequence). Study results and limitations: Within patients, naive, central memory and Treg TCRB repertoires seemed more similar than within healthy donors.

Since all of the isolated RNA was reverse transcribed, expressed TCRB transcripts were what got sequenced. Only in-frame clones appear in the TCRdb table, and some are missing; sequencing was by immunoSEQ multiplex PCR. The sample includes roughly 350,000 clones, approximately 11% seen only once; the top ten take approximately 0.016%. Donors underwent one heparinised blood draw, 95 to 150 mL on average. This clone was observed a handful of times. Its antigen is unidentified. Sequence at one end of the junction differs from germline and may be a read error. Input material: naive CD4+ T cells from blood. The clonotype comes from a woman aged 25 to 39 in good health. The chain is built from TRBV7-7 and TRBJ2-7; D is ambiguous. This chain's CDR3 is CASSLEVYHEQYF. The CDR3 DNA is TGTGCTAGCAGCTTAGAAGTCTATCACGAGCAGTACTTC.